This TCR beta chain was captured by sequencing in a study of graft-versus-host responses after intestinal transplantation listed by TCRdb under 2021. Study-wide context: Multivisceral, liver-intestinal, or isolated intestinal transplants were received by the recipients. Every recipient was given anti-thymocyte globulin induction, followed by approximately 3 years of maintenance tacrolimus and steroids. Graft-versus-host and host-versus-graft alloreactive T cell clones were tracked in the graft, circulation and bone marrow after intestinal transplantation using bulk TCR-beta CDR3 sequencing. To identify alloreactive clones, pre-transplant mixed lymphocyte reaction products were sequenced and then compared with unstimulated pre-transplant donor and recipient T cells. A cohort of 20 to 25 intestinal transplant recipients, including one retransplant, was enrolled, and a few patients lacking pretransplant specimens were excluded. A peak of at least 4% donor T cells among recipient peripheral blood mononuclear cells was the definition used for donor T cell macrochimerism. Instead of going to the commercial service, samples from a few later patients were sequenced in-house on an Illumina MiSeq and processed with MiXCR. Overall study results and their limits: Early after transplant, declines in HvG clones were associated with peak levels of circulating GvH clones. GvH clones turned up in recipient bone marrow, with some appearing earlier in ileal mucosa or blood, a pattern consistent with an intestinal mucosal origin. Conclusions were limited by the relatively low number and heterogeneity of intestinal transplant patients. In the allografts of patients with donor T cell macrochimerism, GvH to HvG T cell clonal ratios were high.

From the germline V gene, CDR1 is SGDLS and CDR2 is YYNGEE. The CDR3 contains 20 residues, cysteine and phenylalanine counted. The retained sequence is limited to the CDR3, 60 bases, with the frame set at the first base. Clipping removes 0 bases from V and 4 bases from J, with 19 as the unmatched junction base count. Libraries were constructed by the immunoSEQ multiplex PCR assay. For most patients, genomic DNA was isolated using the Qiagen DNeasy Blood and Tissue Kit and was shipped frozen to Adaptive Biotechnologies for TCR sequencing. For most patients, high-throughput TCR-beta CDR3 sequencing of genomic DNA was performed by Adaptive Biotechnologies. The authors' pipeline ran thus. Adaptive's ImmunoSEQ software supplied the TCR sequencing data for 15 to 20 patients, while MiXCR and VDJtools were used to process three other patients. To correct CD4 versus CD8 sorting errors, sequences present in both subsets at a frequency ratio below 5:1 were removed. Because the origin of CDR3 nucleotide sequences shared between donor and recipient could not be assigned, those sequences were removed. To count as alloreactive, a clone needed at least 2-fold expansion over unstimulated cells and a minimum CFSE-low frequency of 0.002% (template counts) or 0.001% (read counts). Mappable clones were those detected in sequenced pre-transplant spleen, lymph node, or MLR CFSE-low populations of the donor or recipient. Cumulative frequency of alloreactive clones was calculated as a percentage of all sequences weighted by copy number. In TCRdb, the immuneACCESS table is reduced to in-frame sequences with V and J assigned. These tables do not hold every clone; where another copy was compared, an unresolved V gene accounts for under half, and the others remain unexplained. V and J calls and clone size come straight from that table; D and trimming were deduced from the DNA. Within this sample are some 140,000 clones, with about 90% of them counted one time only. 0.19% of the sample goes to the ten largest clones.

The time point label corresponds to: cells obtained before transplantation from donor or recipient. CD3+CD4+ and CD3+CD8+ populations were FACS-sorted from unstimulated pre-transplant donor and recipient cells taken from spleen or lymph nodes. As to this clone: No antigen is known for it. Base qualities are not provided; no much larger clone lies one nucleotide away.

The sequence is built from TRBV9 and TRBJ2-3, and 8 junctional nucleotides match TRBD2. The source material was unstimulated CD4+ T cells sorted from spleen or lymph node cells, sampled before intestinal transplant. The source of this sequence is a human donor who received an intestinal transplant. The CDR3 in this case is CASSVDLGGGTSGGSDTQYF. The nucleotides are TGTGCCAGCAGCGTAGACTTAGGAGGTGGAACTAGCGGCGGCTCAGATACGCAGTATTTT.